A selection of T cell receptor beta chains follows, all from one sample in a study of T cell clusters in autoimmune cytopenias. TCRdb processed the multiplex PCR reads again and assigns one entry to each CDR3 protein, with no DNA. The table for this sample gives roughly 6,200 distinct CDR3 sequences. Sequences were obtained from peripheral blood. These receptors were collected from a human donor with an autoimmune cytopenia or autoimmune hepatitis (not recorded which). The CDR3 runs from the conserved cysteine through the conserved F or W. Only some rows state a clone size, as once, few, many or a class for expanded clones.

CASNRRQGSYNEQFF,TRBJ2-1,medium-sized,TRBV27
CASSDSGGYTF,TRBJ1-2,medium-sized,TRBV5-4
CASSKDGNQPQHF,TRBJ1-5,medium-sized,TRBV5-4
CASRDNRGGYTF,TRBJ1-2,medium-sized,TRBV19
CARADIQETQYF,TRBJ2-5,medium-sized,TRBV19
CASSGTGTAQETQYF,TRBJ2-5,medium-sized,TRBV6-1
CASIWGGTNEKLFF,TRBJ1-4,medium-sized,TRBV6-6
CASSSGTGYATEAFF,TRBJ1-1,-,TRBV12-3/TRBV12-4
CSVARETEAFF,TRBJ1-1,-,TRBV20-1
CASSPSGGTYGEQFF,TRBJ2-1,-,TRBV10-1
CASSRPSGRENEQYF,TRBJ2-7,-,TRBV6-2/TRBV6-3
CASSLNPLAGFADTQYF,TRBJ2-3,-,TRBV7-9
CASTHRGEAEAFF,TRBJ1-1,-,TRBV11-3
CASSEGQPNAGGYTF,TRBJ1-2,-,TRBV27
CASSAQPSGGSNEQFF,TRBJ2-1,-,TRBV11-1
CASSPGGYQPQHF,TRBJ1-5,-,TRBV18
CASSPGAVSNQPQHF,TRBJ1-5,medium-sized,TRBV12-3/TRBV12-4
CASSLRSAFTDTQYF,TRBJ2-3,medium-sized,TRBV19
CASSLYRGGHDTQYF,TRBJ2-3,-,TRBV27
CASSEKAGGPDTQYF,TRBJ2-3,large,TRBV6-1
CASSETSGGNTGELFF,TRBJ2-2,-,TRBV7-9
CASGGSNQPQHF,TRBJ1-5,medium-sized,TRBV19
CASSRQGEGYNSPLHF,TRBJ1-6,medium-sized,TRBV7-6
CASSPETAITDTQYF,TRBJ2-3,-,TRBV7-9
CATFPSGAGADTQYF,TRBJ2-3,medium-sized,TRBV6-5
CASSLGQYSYEQYF,TRBJ2-7,-,TRBV5-1
CASSPIGGAASYNEQFF,TRBJ2-1,medium-sized,TRBV18
CASSFGQADTQYF,TRBJ2-3,medium-sized,TRBV5-4